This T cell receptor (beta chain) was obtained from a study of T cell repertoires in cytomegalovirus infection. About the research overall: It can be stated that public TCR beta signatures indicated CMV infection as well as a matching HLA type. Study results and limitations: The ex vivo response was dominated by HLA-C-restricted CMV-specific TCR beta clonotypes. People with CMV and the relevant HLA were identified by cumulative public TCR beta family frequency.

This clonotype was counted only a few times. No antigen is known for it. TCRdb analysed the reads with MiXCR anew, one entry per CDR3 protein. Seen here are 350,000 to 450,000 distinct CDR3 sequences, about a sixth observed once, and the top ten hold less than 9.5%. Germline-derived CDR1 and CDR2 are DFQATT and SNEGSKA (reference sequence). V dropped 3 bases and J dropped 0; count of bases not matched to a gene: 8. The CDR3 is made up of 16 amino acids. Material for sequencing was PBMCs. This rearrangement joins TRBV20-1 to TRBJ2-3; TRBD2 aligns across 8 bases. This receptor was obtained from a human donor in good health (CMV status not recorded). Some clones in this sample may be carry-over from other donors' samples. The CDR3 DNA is TGCAGTGCTAGGCACGCGGGAGGTTGGAGCACAGATACGCAGTATTTT. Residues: CSARHAGGWSTDTQYF.